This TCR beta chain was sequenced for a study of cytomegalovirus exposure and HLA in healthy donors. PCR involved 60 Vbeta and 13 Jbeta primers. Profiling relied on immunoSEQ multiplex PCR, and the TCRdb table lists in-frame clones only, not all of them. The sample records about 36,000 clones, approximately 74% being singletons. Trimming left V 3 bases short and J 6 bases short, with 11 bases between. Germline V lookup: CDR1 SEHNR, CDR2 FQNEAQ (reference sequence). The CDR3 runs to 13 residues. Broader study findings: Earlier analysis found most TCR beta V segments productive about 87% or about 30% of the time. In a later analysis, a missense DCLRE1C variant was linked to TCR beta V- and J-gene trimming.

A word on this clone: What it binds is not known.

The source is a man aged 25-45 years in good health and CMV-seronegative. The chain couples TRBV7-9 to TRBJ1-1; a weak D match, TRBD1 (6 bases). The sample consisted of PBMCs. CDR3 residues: CASSFSTGPEAFF. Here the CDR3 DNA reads TGTGCCAGCAGCTTTTCGACAGGCCCTGAAGCTTTCTTT.